This T cell receptor (beta chain) originates from a study of Graves' ophthalmopathy and Graves' hyperthyroidism. Whole-study findings and limits: In predicting ophthalmopathy progression, the model reached 70.59% sensitivity and around 72% specificity.

Amplified TCR beta CDR3 regions were obtained using RNA transcripts as template. An initial RT-PCR round employing HTBI primers preceded a second-round multiplex PCR. MiXCR, run by TCRdb on the multiplex PCR reads, gives a single entry per CDR3 protein. The table lists roughly 400,000 distinct CDR3 sequences, 15% to 17% of them singletons. The germline V gene encodes CDR1 MDHEN and CDR2 SYDVKM. Trimming removed 3 bases from V and 4 bases from J; junction bases left unmatched: 12. The CDR3 length is 17 residues. This clonotype was found many times. What it binds is not known. The sequenced sample consisted of peripheral blood. The sequence was obtained from a woman aged 18-29 years with stable Graves' hyperthyroidism. V gene TRBV28 combines with J gene TRBJ2-5; 9 bases align to TRBD2. The CDR3: CASSFFPSGLARETQYF. CDR3 in DNA: TGTGCCAGCAGTTTTTTCCCTTCCGGACTAGCGCGAGAGACCCAGTACTTC.